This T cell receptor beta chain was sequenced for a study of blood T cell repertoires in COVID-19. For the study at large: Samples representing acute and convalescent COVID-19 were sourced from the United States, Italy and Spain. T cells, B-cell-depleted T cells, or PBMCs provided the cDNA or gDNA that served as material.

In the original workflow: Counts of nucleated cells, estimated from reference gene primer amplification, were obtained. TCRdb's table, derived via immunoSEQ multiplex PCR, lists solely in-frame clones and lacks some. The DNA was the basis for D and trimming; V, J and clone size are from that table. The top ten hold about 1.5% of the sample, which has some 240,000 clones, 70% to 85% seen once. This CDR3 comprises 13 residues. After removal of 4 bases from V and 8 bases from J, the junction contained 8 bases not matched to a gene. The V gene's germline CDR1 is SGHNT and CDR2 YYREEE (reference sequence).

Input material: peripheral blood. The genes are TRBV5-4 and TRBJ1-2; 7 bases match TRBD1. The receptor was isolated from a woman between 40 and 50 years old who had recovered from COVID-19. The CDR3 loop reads CASSPDRVRGYTF. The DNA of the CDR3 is TGTGCCAGCAGCCCCGACAGGGTTAGAGGCTACACCTTC.